This TCR beta chain is from a study of shared clonotypes between healthy human individuals. Study conclusions and caveats: Compared with clonotypes that all four donors shared, non-shared clonotypes had lower generation probabilities.

Replicate PCRs from sorted subsets contained around 200 ng DNA, which is around 30,000 T cell genomes. Profiling relied on immunoSEQ multiplex PCR, and the TCRdb table lists in-frame clones only, not all of them. Of some 600,000 clones listed, around 96% are singletons. V shed 5 bases and J 5 bases; nucleotides not matched to a gene: 6. The CDR3 contains 14 residues. Germline CDR1 reads LNHDA; CDR2 reads SQIVND (reference sequence). Concerning this clone: The antigen is undetermined.

Naive CD8 cells lacked CD45RO and underwent positive selection for CCR7, leaving out terminally differentiated effector memory CD45RA+ cells. Adult donors, all healthy and HIV-negative, had no recent acute infections or vaccinations. Every contributor of samples was a Caucasian grown-up residing in Nashville, Tennessee. Sequencing was carried out using naive CD8+ T cells sorted from blood. The origin of this receptor is a woman between 25 and 40 years old in good health. The V gene is TRBV19, the J gene TRBJ2-3, with 8 bases matching TRBD1. The chain's CDR3 is CASSPGQGQDTQYF. The CDR3 DNA is TGTGCCAGTAGTCCCGGACAGGGTCAAGATACGCAGTATTTT.